This T cell receptor (beta chain) was recorded in a study of CD8+ T cells in alopecia areata. General study points: Expanded CD8+ clones among the top 100, as well as scalp clonality, were significantly decreased by tofacitinib. Scalp lesions, especially in alopecia totalis/universalis, had higher clonality than normal scalp.

Details on this clone: Its antigen is still unknown.

Treatment reported: oral pan-JAK inhibitor, 5-10 mg twice daily. The V and J ends lost 4 bases and 7 bases, in that order; junction bases with no gene match: 8. The germline V gene encodes CDR1 SGHNT and CDR2 YYREEE (reference sequence). CDR3 size: 16 residues. RNA extraction was followed by reverse transcription into cDNA, which acted as the sequencing template. The table came from immunoSEQ multiplex PCR; TCRdb's copy has only in-frame clones and leaves some out. The sample gives about 190,000 clones, 45% to 75% of which show up once; 0.65% to 0.7% is in the top ten. The chain is built from TRBV5-4 and TRBJ2-7; TRBD2 agrees at 16 bases. The sequence was collected from a human donor with alopecia areata. The material sequenced was CD4+ T cells sorted from blood, taken at week 4, from a patient treated with tofacitinib. The CDR3 protein is CASSPPGLAGGREQYF. CDR3 in DNA: TGTGCCAGCAGCCCGCCGGGACTAGCGGGAGGGCGGGAGCAGTACTTC.